This T cell receptor beta chain was recovered during a study of early T cells in non-severe SARS-CoV-2 infection. The CDR3 consists of 15 residues. The germline V gene encodes CDR1 SGHRS and CDR2 YFSETQ. V dropped 3 bases and J dropped 2; count of bases not matched to a gene: 4. TCRdb itself ran the 5' RACE reads through MiXCR, one entry per CDR3 protein. The profile shows over 60,000 distinct CDR3 sequences, around 13% of them singletons. This clonotype was recorded a few times. Specimen: whole blood. This receptor was taken from an adult who was a healthcare worker with PCR-confirmed SARS-CoV-2 infection or an uninfected control (not recorded which). V is TRBV5-1 and J is TRBJ2-1; TRBD1 agrees at 8 bases. This CDR3 reads CASSWQGAPYNEQFF. For the CDR3, the DNA is TGCGCCAGCAGCTGGCAGGGGGCTCCCTACAATGAGCAGTTCTTC.